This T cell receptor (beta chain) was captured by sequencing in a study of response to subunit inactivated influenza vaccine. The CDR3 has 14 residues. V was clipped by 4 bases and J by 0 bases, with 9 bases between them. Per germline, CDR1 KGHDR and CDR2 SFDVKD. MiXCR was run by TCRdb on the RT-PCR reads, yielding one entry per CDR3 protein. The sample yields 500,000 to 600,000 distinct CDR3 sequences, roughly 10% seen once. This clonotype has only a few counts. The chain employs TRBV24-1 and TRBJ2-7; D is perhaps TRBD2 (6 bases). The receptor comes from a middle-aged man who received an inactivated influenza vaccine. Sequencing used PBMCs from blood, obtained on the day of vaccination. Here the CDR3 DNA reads TGTGCCACCAGTGACAGCGGGCGCTCCTACGAGCAGTACTTC. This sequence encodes CATSDSGRSYEQYF.